This T cell receptor (beta chain) appears in the sequencing data of a study of chemoradiotherapy in HPV16-positive cancers. CDR3 size: 13 residues. Trimming cost V 8 bases and J 2 bases, with 9 bases left between them. CDR1 is MNHEY, CDR2 SMNVEV, per germline (reference sequence). Only in-frame clones appear in the TCRdb table, and some are missing; sequencing was by immunoSEQ multiplex PCR. Of around 8,700 clones in the sample, under 80% were seen once. The gene calls are TRBV27 and TRBJ2-2; unclear D gene. The sample here was taken from a patient who underwent chemoradiotherapy. This sequence was found in a human donor with HPV-associated anogenital cancer. The CDR3 here is CASGSDNTGELFF. CDR3 coding DNA: TGTGCCAGCGGGTCTGACAACACCGGGGAGCTGTTTTTT.